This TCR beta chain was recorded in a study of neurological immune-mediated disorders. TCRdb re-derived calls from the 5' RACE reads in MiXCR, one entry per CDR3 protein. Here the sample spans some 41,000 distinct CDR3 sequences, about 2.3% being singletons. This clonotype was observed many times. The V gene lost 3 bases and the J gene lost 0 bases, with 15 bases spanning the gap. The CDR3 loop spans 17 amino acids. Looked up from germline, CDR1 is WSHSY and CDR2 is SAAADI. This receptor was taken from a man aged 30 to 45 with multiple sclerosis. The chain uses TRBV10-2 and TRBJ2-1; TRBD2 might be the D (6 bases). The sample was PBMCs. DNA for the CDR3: TGCGCCAGCAGTGATTCAGGCGGGGTCTTCTCCTACAATGAGCAGTTCTTC. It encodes CASSDSGGVFSYNEQFF.